The TCR beta chain under discussion was sequenced for a study of CD8+ T cells in alopecia areata. The study's findings and limits: Alopecia totalis/universalis scalp especially showed more expanded CD8+ clones than normal scalp. While patients received tofacitinib, many expanded lesional clones remained present in scalp and blood.

The treatment denotes: oral pan-JAK inhibitor, 5-10 mg twice daily. Extracted from the samples, RNA was reverse transcribed into cDNA to serve as the sequencing template. Generated by immunoSEQ multiplex PCR, the TCRdb table keeps only in-frame clones and is missing some. This sample yields 190,000 or so clones, of which 58% are seen a single time; about 5.5% belongs to the top ten. About this clone: Its antigen is unidentified.

V was pared by 0 bases and J by 3 bases, with 4 bases between. The CDR3 sequence is 13 residues long. Per germline, CDR1 SGHRS and CDR2 YFSETQ. The J gene is TRBJ1-5, the V gene TRBV5-1, with D unresolved. The receptor's source is a human donor with alopecia areata. Sequenced here: CD4+ T cells sorted from blood, sampled at week 24, from a patient treated with tofacitinib. CDR3 sequence reads: CASSLGDNQPQHF. The CDR3, as DNA: TGCGCCAGCAGCTTGGGAGACAATCAGCCCCAGCATTTT.